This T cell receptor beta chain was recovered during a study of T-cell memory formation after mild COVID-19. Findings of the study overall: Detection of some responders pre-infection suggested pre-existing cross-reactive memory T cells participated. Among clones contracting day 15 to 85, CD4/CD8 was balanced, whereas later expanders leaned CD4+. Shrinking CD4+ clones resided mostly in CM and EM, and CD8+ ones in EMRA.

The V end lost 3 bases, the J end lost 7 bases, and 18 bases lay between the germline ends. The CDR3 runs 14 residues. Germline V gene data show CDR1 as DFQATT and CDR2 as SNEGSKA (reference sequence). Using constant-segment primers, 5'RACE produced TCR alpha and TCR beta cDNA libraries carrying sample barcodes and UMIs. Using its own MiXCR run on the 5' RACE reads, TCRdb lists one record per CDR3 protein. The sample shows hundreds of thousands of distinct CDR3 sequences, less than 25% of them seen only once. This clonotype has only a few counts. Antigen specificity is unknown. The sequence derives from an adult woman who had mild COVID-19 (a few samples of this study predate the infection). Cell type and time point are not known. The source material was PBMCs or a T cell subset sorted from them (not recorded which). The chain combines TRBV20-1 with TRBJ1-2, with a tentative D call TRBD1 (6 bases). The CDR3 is CSARAFGGAGGYTF. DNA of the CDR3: TGCAGTGCTAGGGCTTTTGGGGGCGCGGGTGGCTACACCTTC.